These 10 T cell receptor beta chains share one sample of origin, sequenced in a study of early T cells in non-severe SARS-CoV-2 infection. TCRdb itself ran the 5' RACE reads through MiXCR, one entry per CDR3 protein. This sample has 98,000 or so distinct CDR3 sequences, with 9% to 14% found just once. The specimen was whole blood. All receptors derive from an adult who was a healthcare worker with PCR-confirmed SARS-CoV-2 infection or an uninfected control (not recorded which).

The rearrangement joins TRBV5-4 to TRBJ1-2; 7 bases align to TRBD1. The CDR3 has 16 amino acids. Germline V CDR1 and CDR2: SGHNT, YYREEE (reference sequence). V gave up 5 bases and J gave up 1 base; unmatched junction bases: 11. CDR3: CASRNFTGAFNYGYTF. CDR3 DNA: TGTGCCAGCAGGAATTTCACAGGGGCCTTTAACTATGGCTACACCTTC.

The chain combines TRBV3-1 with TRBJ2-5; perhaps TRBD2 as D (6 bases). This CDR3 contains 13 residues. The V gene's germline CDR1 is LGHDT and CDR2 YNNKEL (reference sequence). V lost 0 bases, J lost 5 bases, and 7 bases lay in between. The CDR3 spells CASSQDRGETQYF. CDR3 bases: TGTGCCAGCAGCCAAGACCGGGGGGAGACCCAGTACTTC.

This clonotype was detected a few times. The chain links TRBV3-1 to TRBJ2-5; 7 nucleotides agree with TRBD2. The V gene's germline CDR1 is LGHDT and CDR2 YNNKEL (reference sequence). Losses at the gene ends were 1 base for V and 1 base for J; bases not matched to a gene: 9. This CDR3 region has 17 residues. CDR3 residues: CASSQAGRAGIQETQYF. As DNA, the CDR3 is TGTGCCAGCAGCCAAGCCGGCCGAGCGGGAATCCAAGAGACCCAGTACTTC.

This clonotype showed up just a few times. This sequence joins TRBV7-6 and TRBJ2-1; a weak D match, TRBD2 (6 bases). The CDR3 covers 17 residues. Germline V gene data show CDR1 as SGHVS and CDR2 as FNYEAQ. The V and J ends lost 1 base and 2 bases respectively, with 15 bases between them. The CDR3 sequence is CASSLGAGQGPYNEQFF. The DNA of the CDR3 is TGTGCCAGCAGCTTAGGAGCGGGTCAGGGACCCTACAATGAGCAGTTCTTC.

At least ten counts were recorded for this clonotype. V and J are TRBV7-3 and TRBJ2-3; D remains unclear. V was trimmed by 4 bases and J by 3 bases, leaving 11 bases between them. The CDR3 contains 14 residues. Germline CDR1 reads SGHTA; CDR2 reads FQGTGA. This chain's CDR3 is CASSSRNPTDTQYF. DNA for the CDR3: TGTGCCAGCAGCTCTCGGAATCCTACAGATACGCAGTATTTT.

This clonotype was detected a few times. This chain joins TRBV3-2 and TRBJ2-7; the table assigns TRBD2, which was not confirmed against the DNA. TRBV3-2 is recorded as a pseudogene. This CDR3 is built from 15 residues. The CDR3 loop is CASSQYEASGYEQYF. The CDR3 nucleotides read TGTGCCAGCAGCCAATACGAGGCTAGCGGCTACGAGCAGTACTTC.

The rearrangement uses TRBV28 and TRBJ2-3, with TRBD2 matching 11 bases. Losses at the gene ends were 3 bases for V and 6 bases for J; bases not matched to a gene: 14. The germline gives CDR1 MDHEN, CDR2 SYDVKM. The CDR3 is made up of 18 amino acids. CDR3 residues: CASSLRLAGPPRWDTQYF. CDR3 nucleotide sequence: TGTGCCAGCAGTTTGAGACTAGCGGGACCCCCCCGTTGGGATACGCAGTATTTT.

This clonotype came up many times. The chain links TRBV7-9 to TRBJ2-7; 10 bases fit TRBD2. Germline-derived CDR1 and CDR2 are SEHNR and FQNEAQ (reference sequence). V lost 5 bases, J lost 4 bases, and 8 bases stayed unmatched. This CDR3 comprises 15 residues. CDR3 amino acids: CASSPKTSGFYEQYF. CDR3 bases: TGTGCCAGCAGCCCAAAGACTAGCGGGTTTTACGAGCAGTACTTC. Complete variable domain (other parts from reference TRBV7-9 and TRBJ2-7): DTGVSQNPRHKITKRGQNVTFRCDPISEHNRLYWYRQTLGQGPEFLTYFQNEAQLEKSRLLSDRFSAERPKGSFSTLEIQRTEQGDSAMYLCASSPKTSGFYEQYFGPGTRLTVT.

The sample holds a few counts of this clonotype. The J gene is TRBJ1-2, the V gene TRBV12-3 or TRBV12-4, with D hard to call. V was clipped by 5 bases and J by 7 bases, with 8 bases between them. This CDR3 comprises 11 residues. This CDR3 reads CASSALTGYTF. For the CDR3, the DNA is TGTGCCAGCAGTGCCCTTACTGGCTACACCTTC.

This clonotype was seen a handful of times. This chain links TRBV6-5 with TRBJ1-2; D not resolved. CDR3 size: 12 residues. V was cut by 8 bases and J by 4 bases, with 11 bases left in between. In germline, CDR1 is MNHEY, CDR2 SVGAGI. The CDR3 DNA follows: TGTGCCAGCCGGTTGGGGTTCTATGGCTACACCTTC. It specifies CASRLGFYGYTF.